The 11 T cell receptor beta chains in this list originate from one sample, sequenced in a study of PD-1 blockade in classical Hodgkin lymphoma. Brentuximab vedotin exposure varied, and every patient relapsed after autologous stem cell transplantation. Libraries were prepared by immunoSEQ multiplex PCR; TCRdb keeps only in-frame clonotypes and omits some of them. In the table there are 25,000 to 30,000 clones, around 70% of which are singletons. Here the sequenced sample was peripheral blood mononuclear cells (PBMCs), taken before the second cycle of nivolumab. The receptors stem from a human donor with classical Hodgkin lymphoma.

J is TRBJ1-2 and V is TRBV4-1; D uncertain. CDR3 size: 17 residues. Germline loops: CDR1 MGHRA, CDR2 YSYEKL. V lost 1 base and J lost 0, with 15 bases in between. The CDR3, as DNA: TGCGCCAGCAGCCAAGGGCCTATGGGGATGACTAACTATGGCTACACCTTC. Residues: CASSQGPMGMTNYGYTF.

The chain employs TRBV2 and TRBJ1-1; tentatively, D is TRBD1 (5 bases). The CDR3 has 14 residues. CDR1 is SNHLY, CDR2 FYNNEI, per germline. V was clipped by 3 bases and J by 0 bases, with 8 bases between them. Written as DNA, the CDR3 is TGTGCCAGCAGTGATCAGGGCATGAACACTGAAGCTTTCTTT. Encoded protein: CASSDQGMNTEAFF.

The chain couples TRBV5-5 to TRBJ1-1; D is uncertain. The germline V gene encodes CDR1 SGHKS and CDR2 YYEKEE (reference sequence). Trimming removed 4 bases at V and 6 bases at J, with 16 bases between. The CDR3 runs 14 residues. This chain's CDR3 is CASSPTPQPPEAFF. CDR3 sequence (DNA): TGTGCCAGCAGCCCGACCCCCCAGCCTCCTGAAGCTTTCTTT.

This rearrangement joins TRBV11-2 to TRBJ2-2; possible D gene TRBD1, 6 bases. This CDR3 is built from 15 residues. Germline CDR1 SGHAT, CDR2 FQNNGV. Deletions cut 5 bases from V and 5 bases from J, with 15 bases between. CDR3 sequence: CASSRDTEGTGELFF. The CDR3 nucleotides read TGTGCCAGCAGCCGGGACACCGAGGGGACCGGGGAGCTGTTTTTT.

The chain is built from TRBV9 and TRBJ2-3; TRBD2 agrees at 11 bases. This CDR3 spans 17 amino acids. After removal of 1 base from V and 3 bases from J, the junction contained 7 bases not matched to a gene. CDR1 is SGDLS, CDR2 YYNGEE, per germline. The CDR3 bases are TGTGCCAGCAGCGTACCAATGACTAGCGGGGTTACAGATACGCAGTATTTT. Translating it yields CASSVPMTSGVTDTQYF.

V is TRBV28 and J is TRBJ2-1; D is possibly TRBD1 (6 bases). The CDR3 is made up of 15 amino acids. The V and J ends lost 3 bases and 6 bases respectively, with 15 bases between them. CDR1 and CDR2 from the germline V gene are MDHEN and SYDVKM. The CDR3: CASSFLSTGFNEQFF. In nucleotides, the CDR3 is TGTGCCAGCAGTTTCCTCTCGACAGGATTCAATGAGCAGTTCTTC.

The rearrangement links TRBV7-9 to TRBJ2-7; no firm D call. Between the trimmed V and J ends, which lost 5 bases and 1 base, there was a span of 15 bases. The germline V gene has CDR1 SEHNR and CDR2 FQNEAQ (reference sequence). The CDR3 covers 15 residues. CDR3 in amino acids: CASSQATRVSYEQYF. CDR3 DNA sequence: TGTGCCAGCAGCCAAGCAACACGGGTATCCTACGAGCAGTACTTC.

This clone turned up a few times. The V gene is TRBV6-5, the J gene TRBJ1-1; no clear D gene. The CDR3 consists of 15 residues. CDR1 MNHEY and CDR2 SVGAGI come from the germline V gene. V lost 5 bases, J lost 0 bases, and 13 bases lay in between. This CDR3 is CASSPLDFLNTEAFF. The CDR3, as DNA: TGTGCCAGCAGTCCCCTGGACTTTTTGAACACTGAAGCTTTCTTT.

The chain is built from TRBV18 and TRBJ2-3, with 8 bases fitting TRBD2. CDR1 KGHSH and CDR2 LQKENI come from the germline V gene. Losses at the gene ends were 0 bases for V and 1 base for J; bases not matched to a gene: 6. The CDR3 has 17 residues. DNA of the CDR3: TGTGCCAGCTCACCACCGTCGCGGGGGGACCGCACAGATACGCAGTATTTT. Its protein product is CASSPPSRGDRTDTQYF.

By share, this clone ranks as medium-sized. The chain employs TRBV7-9 and TRBJ2-2; D may be TRBD1 (5 bases). The CDR3 contains 15 residues. V was clipped by 4 bases and J by 4 bases, with 13 bases between them. Germline-derived CDR1 and CDR2 are SEHNR and FQNEAQ (reference sequence). The CDR3 nucleotides read TGTGCCAGCAGCTCGACAGCGTCCTCCACCGGGGAGCTGTTTTTT. Translation: CASSSTASSTGELFF. The whole variable domain, remainder taken from reference TRBV7-9 and TRBJ2-2, is DTGVSQNPRHKITKRGQNVTFRCDPISEHNRLYWYRQTLGQGPEFLTYFQNEAQLEKSRLLSDRFSAERPKGSFSTLEIQRTEQGDSAMYLCASSSTASSTGELFFGEGSRLTVL.

The genes are TRBV13 and TRBJ1-2, with D hard to call. Trimming shortened V by 1 base and J by 7 bases, and 16 bases separated the two germline ends. The CDR3 totals 15 residues. Germline-derived CDR1 and CDR2 are PRHDT and FYEKMQ (reference sequence). The DNA of the CDR3 is TGTGCCAGCAGCTTAGACGGCGGTTCAGTTGGTGGCTACACCTTC. Translating it yields CASSLDGGSVGGYTF.